This T cell receptor (beta chain) was sequenced for a study of blood T cell repertoires in COVID-19. CDR1 is SQVTM and CDR2 is ANQGSEA in the germline V gene. This CDR3 is built from 11 residues. Trimming removed 4 bases from V and 2 bases from J, with 5 bases in between. Repertoires were generated with immunoSEQ multiplex PCR, while TCRdb's copy carries only in-frame clones and drops some. The sample records almost 250,000 clones, 85% to 90% being singletons. This clone was recorded a few times. The material sequenced was PBMCs or T cells enriched from blood (not recorded which). The gene calls are TRBV29-1 and TRBJ1-1, with D uncertain. The clonotype was recovered from a woman in her forties or fifties who had recovered from COVID-19. As DNA, the CDR3 is TGCAGCGTTGCCCTTAACACTGAAGCTTTCTTT. Its protein product is CSVALNTEAFF.